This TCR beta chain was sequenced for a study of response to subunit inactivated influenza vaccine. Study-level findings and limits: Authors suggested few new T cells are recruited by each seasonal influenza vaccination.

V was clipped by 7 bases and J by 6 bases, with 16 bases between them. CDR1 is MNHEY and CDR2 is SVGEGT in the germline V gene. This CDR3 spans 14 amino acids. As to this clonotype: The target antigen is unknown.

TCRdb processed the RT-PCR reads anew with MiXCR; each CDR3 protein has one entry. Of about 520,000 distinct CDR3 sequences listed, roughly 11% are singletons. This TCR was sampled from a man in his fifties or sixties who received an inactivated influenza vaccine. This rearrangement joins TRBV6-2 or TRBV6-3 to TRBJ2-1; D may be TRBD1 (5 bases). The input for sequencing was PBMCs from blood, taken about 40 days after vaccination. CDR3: CASKPPLGVNEQFF. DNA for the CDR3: TGTGCCAGCAAGCCTCCCCTAGGGGTCAATGAGCAGTTCTTC.